These 4 T cell receptor beta chains came from one sample sequenced in a study of blood T cell repertoires in COVID-19. The assay was immunoSEQ multiplex PCR, and TCRdb's table has in-frame clones only and misses some. The sample gives 300,000 to 350,000 clones, around nine tenths of which show up once; around 3.5% is in the top ten. Sample: peripheral blood. All receptors come from a woman aged 18-29 years who had recovered from COVID-19.

The table lists this clone with a count of one. The chain carries TRBV11-3 and TRBJ2-1; D may be TRBD2 (6 bases). V was cut by 2 bases and J by 7 bases, with 12 bases left in between. This CDR3 is built from 14 residues. Looked up from germline, CDR1 is SGHNT and CDR2 is YENEEA. CDR3 DNA sequence: TGTGCCAGCAGCTTATTTCGCGGGACTAATGAGCAGTTCTTC. Protein: CASSLFRGTNEQFF.

This rearrangement joins TRBV7-2 to TRBJ1-1, with D possibly being TRBD1 (6 bases). The germline V gene has CDR1 SGHTA and CDR2 FQGNSA. The CDR3 loop spans 14 amino acids. V lost 4 bases to trimming and J lost 1 base, with 10 bases between them. CDR3 in DNA: TGTGCCAGCAGCTGGGGGACACCGAACACTGAAGCTTTCTTT. Protein sequence: CASSWGTPNTEAFF.

This chain uses TRBV29-1 with TRBJ1-5; TRBD1 is a possible D gene (5 bases). Trimming pared 8 bases from V and 2 bases from J, leaving 13 bases between. The CDR3 covers 13 residues. Germline CDR1 is SQVTM and CDR2 is ANQGSEA. The CDR3 bases are TGCAGCAATGCGGGGCCAGGCAATCAGCCCCAGCATTTT. Translating it yields CSNAGPGNQPQHF.

This sequence joins TRBV5-4 and TRBJ2-1; 13 nucleotides match TRBD2. V lost 5 bases to trimming and J lost 4 bases; unmatched junction nucleotides: 6. There are 16 residues in the CDR3. Per germline, CDR1 SGHNT and CDR2 YYREEE (reference sequence). The CDR3 coding sequence is TGTGCCAGCAGGGGTGGGACTAGCGGGACGTACAATGAGCAGTTCTTC. Its protein product is CASRGGTSGTYNEQFF. Together with reference TRBV5-4 and TRBJ2-1, the CDR3 gives the full variable domain: ETGVTQSPTHLIKTRGQQVTLRCSSQSGHNTVSWYQQALGQGPQFIFQYYREEENGRGNFPPRFSGLQFPNYSSELNVNALELDDSALYLCASRGGTSGTYNEQFFGPGTRLTVL.